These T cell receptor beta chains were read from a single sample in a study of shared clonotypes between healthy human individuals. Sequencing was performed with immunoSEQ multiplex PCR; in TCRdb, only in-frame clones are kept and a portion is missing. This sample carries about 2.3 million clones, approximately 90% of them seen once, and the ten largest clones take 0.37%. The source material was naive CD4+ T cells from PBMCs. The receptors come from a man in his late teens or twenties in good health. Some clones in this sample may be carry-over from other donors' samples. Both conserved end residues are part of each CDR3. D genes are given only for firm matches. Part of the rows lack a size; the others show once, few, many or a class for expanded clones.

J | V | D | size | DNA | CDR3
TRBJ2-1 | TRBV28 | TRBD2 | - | TGTGCCAGCACGGGGAGGTCTAGCGGGAGTAATGAGCAGTTCTTC | CASTGRSSGSNEQFF
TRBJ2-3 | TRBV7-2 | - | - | TGTGCCAGCAGGGGCCTGGGGGCGTCTAGCACAGATACGCAGTATTTT | CASRGLGASSTDTQYF
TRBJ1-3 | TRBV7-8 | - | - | TGTGCCAGCAGCTATTTCCCCAGGACAGCAGGAAACACCATATATTTT | CASSYFPRTAGNTIYF
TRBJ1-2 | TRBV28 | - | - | TGTGCCAGCAGTGACCCCCGGGGCTACACCTTC | CASSDPRGYTF
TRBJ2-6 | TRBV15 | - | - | TGTGCCACCAGCAGAGGAGCCCCGAACTCTGGGGCCAACGTCCTGACTTTC | CATSRGAPNSGANVLTF
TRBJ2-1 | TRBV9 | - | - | TGTGCCAGCAGCGGCGGGTTTAGTAATGAGCAGTTCTTC | CASSGGFSNEQFF
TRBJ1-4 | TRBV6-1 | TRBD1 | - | TGTGCCAGCAGTGAAGTATTCAACAGGGGGGATGAAAAACTGTTTTTT | CASSEVFNRGDEKLFF
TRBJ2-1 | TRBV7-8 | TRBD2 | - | TGTGCCAGCAGCTTAATAAATCGGGAGGGCCCGAGGAATGAGCAGTTCTTC | CASSLINREGPRNEQFF
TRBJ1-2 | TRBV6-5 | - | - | TGTGCCAGCAGCCCGGGAGTCTATGGCTACACCTTC | CASSPGVYGYTF
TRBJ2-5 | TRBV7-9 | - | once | TGTGCCAGCAGCTTAGTGGATACGGAGACCCAGTACTTC | CASSLVDTETQYF
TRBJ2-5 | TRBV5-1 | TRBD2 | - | TGCGCCAGCAGCTGGACTAGCGGGAGTTCTGGGGAGACCCAGTACTTC | CASSWTSGSSGETQYF